Below are 31 T cell receptor beta chains sequenced from a single sample in a study of cytomegalovirus exposure and HLA in healthy donors. The PCR made use of 60 Vbeta and 13 Jbeta primers. The method was immunoSEQ multiplex PCR; TCRdb's version includes in-frame clones alone and lacks a portion of them. The repertoire consists of approximately 79,000 clones, with around 79% occurring once and the leading ten covering 1.6%. The material sequenced was PBMCs. These receptors originate from a man between 35 and 55 years old in good health and CMV-seronegative.

V gene TRBV5-1 combines with J gene TRBJ1-3; a weak D match, TRBD1 (6 bases). This CDR3 contains 16 residues. The V gene's germline CDR1 is SGHRS and CDR2 YFSETQ. The V end lost 2 bases, the J end lost 0 bases, and 12 bases lay between the germline ends. The CDR3 reads CASSFDRIRSGNTIYF. The CDR3 DNA is TGCGCCAGCAGCTTTGACAGGATCCGCTCTGGAAACACCATATATTTT.

V and J are TRBV11-2 and TRBJ1-3, with TRBD1 as a possible D gene (6 bases). The CDR3 spans 14 residues. Germline V gene sequence: CDR1 SGHAT, CDR2 FQNNGV. V dropped 3 bases and J dropped 2 bases, with 8 bases sitting between them. The CDR3 spells CASSFSGAGNTIYF. The CDR3 DNA follows: TGTGCCAGCAGCTTTTCAGGGGCTGGAAACACCATATATTTT. Supplemented by reference TRBV11-2 and TRBJ1-3, the full variable domain reads EAGVAQSPRYKIIEKRQSVAFWCNPISGHATLYWYQQILGQGPKLLIQFQNNGVVDDSQLPKDRFSAERLKGVDSTLKIQPAKLEDSAVYLCASSFSGAGNTIYFGEGSWLTVV.

The chain is built from TRBV11-2 and TRBJ2-3; 10 bases fit TRBD2. The CDR3 spans 16 residues. The germline CDR1 and CDR2 sequences are SGHAT and FQNNGV. V lost 2 bases and J lost 5; bases outside the gene matches: 7. The CDR3 bases are TGTGCCAGCAGCTTAAAATCTAGCGGGAGTGTAGATACGCAGTATTTT. It translates to CASSLKSSGSVDTQYF.

The chain is built from TRBV7-6 and TRBJ1-1, with TRBD1 matching 7 bases. This CDR3 has 14 amino acids. Per germline, CDR1 SGHVS and CDR2 FNYEAQ. The trim removed 1 base at V and 3 bases at J, leaving 2 bases unmatched. The DNA for the CDR3 is TGTGCCAGCAGCTTAGGACAGGGCGACACTGAAGCTTTCTTT. Its translation is CASSLGQGDTEAFF.

This clone was counted only a few times. CDR3 amino acids: CASSLKSAGSYGYTF. CDR3 sequence (DNA): TGTGCCAGCAGCTTAAAGTCTGCAGGATCCTATGGCTACACCTTC. The gene calls are TRBV7-8 and TRBJ1-2; D is unresolved. V dropped 2 bases and J dropped 4 bases, with 14 bases sitting between them. Germline CDR1 reads SGHVS; CDR2 reads FQNEAQ. This CDR3 is built from 15 residues.

V usage is TRBV18 and J usage is TRBJ1-2, with a tentative D call TRBD1 (6 bases). V was trimmed by 4 bases and J by 3 bases, leaving 12 bases between them. Germline V lookup: CDR1 KGHSH, CDR2 LQKENI. This CDR3 has 14 amino acids. CDR3 bases: TGTGCCAGCTCACTAGACAGGTCCGACTATGGCTACACCTTC. Amino acid sequence: CASSLDRSDYGYTF.

This clone has more than one count but fewer than ten. The rearrangement links TRBV6-1 to TRBJ2-5; tentatively, D is TRBD2 (6 bases). The assigned J gene may be wrong: the sequence end matches TRBJ2-7 better. Germline loops: CDR1 MNHNS, CDR2 SASEGT. CDR3 length: 14 residues. The CDR3 here is CASSEGLETYEQYF. Here the CDR3 DNA reads TGTGCCAGCAGTGAGGGACTGGAGACCTACGAGCAGTACTTC.

The chain is built from TRBV7-8 and TRBJ1-5; D might be TRBD1 (5 bases). The CDR3 spans 13 residues. Germline CDR1 reads SGHVS; CDR2 reads FQNEAQ. V was clipped by 8 bases and J by 6 bases, with 14 bases between them. Written as DNA, the CDR3 is TGTGCCAGCTCAGGGTCGAATCGTCAGCCCCAGCATTTT. Its protein is CASSGSNRQPQHF.

V is TRBV10-3 and J is TRBJ2-6, with 8 bases identical to TRBD2. V shed 4 bases, J shed 0 bases, and the junction held 8 bases outside the gene matches. In germline, CDR1 is ENHRY, CDR2 SYGVKD. The CDR3 has 18 residues. The CDR3 protein is CAISGGSGAYSGANVLTF. The CDR3 nucleotides are TGTGCCATCAGTGGAGGTAGCGGGGCTTACTCTGGGGCCAACGTCCTGACTTTC.

V and J are TRBV7-9 and TRBJ2-5, with D perhaps matching TRBD2 (5 bases). This CDR3 has 15 residues. The germline CDR1 and CDR2 sequences are SEHNR and FQNEAQ (reference sequence). Trimming shortened V by 5 bases and J by 5 bases, and 18 bases separated the two germline ends. In DNA, the CDR3 is TGTGCCAGCAGCGATCAACCTGGAGGAGAGGAGACCCAGTACTTC. It encodes CASSDQPGGEETQYF.

J is TRBJ2-2 and V is TRBV27; D might be TRBD1 (5 bases). CDR3 length: 15 amino acids. Trimming took off 2 bases at V and 6 bases at J, with 13 bases between the two ends. Germline CDR1 MNHEY, CDR2 SMNVEV (reference sequence). The CDR3 is CASSLGQGSAGELFF. The CDR3 region has the DNA TGTGCCAGCAGTTTAGGGCAGGGATCAGCCGGGGAGCTGTTTTTT.

V and J are TRBV18 and TRBJ2-3, with D possibly being TRBD2 (6 bases). Trimming shortened V by 3 bases and J by 0 bases, and 10 bases separated the two germline ends. The CDR3 length is 15 residues. Germline values: CDR1 KGHSH, CDR2 LQKENI. The CDR3 spells CASSPTSTSTDTQYF. CDR3 in DNA: TGTGCCAGCTCACCCACTAGCACTAGCACAGATACGCAGTATTTT.

The rearrangement uses TRBV12-5 and TRBJ2-7, with D possibly TRBD1 on 5 matching bases. Germline CDR1 reads LGHNT; CDR2 reads FRNRAP. The length of the CDR3 is 15 residues. The ends were cut back, 0 bases at V and 6 bases at J, with 15 bases in the middle. The CDR3 spells CASGLVRASQGEQYF. Here the CDR3 DNA reads TGTGCTAGTGGTTTGGTACGGGCGTCTCAGGGCGAGCAGTACTTC. Variable domain in full (rest from reference TRBV12-5 and TRBJ2-7): DARVTQTPRHKVTEMGQEVTMRCQPILGHNTVFWYRQTMMQGLELLAYFRNRAPLDDSGMPKDRFSAEMPDATLATLKIQPSEPRDSAVYFCASGLVRASQGEQYFGPGTRLTVT.

Only a few counts were recorded for this clone. The J gene is TRBJ2-1, the V gene TRBV6-4; 12 bases align to TRBD2. From germline, CDR1 is MRHNA and CDR2 SNTAGT. V dropped 5 bases and J dropped 7; count of bases not matched to a gene: 6. This CDR3 is built from 15 residues. CDR3 residues: CASSRLAGVGNEQFF. For the CDR3, the DNA is TGTGCCAGCAGTCGACTAGCGGGAGTCGGAAATGAGCAGTTCTTC.

The V gene is TRBV19, the J gene TRBJ2-2, with D maybe TRBD1 (6 bases). The CDR3 spans 15 residues. In germline, CDR1 is LNHDA, CDR2 SQIVND (reference sequence). The V end lost 8 bases, the J end lost 3 bases, and 16 bases lay between the germline ends. For the CDR3, the DNA is TGTGCCAGTTCCTACCTGACAGGTGACACCGGGGAGCTGTTTTTT. Amino acid sequence: CASSYLTGDTGELFF.

The chain recombines TRBV6-1 with TRBJ1-5; TRBD1 matches 8 bases. The CDR3 is made up of 14 amino acids. Germline trimming cut 4 bases from V and 7 bases from J; bases unmatched to any gene: 6. Per the germline V gene, CDR1 is MNHNS and CDR2 is SASEGT. CDR3 DNA: TGTGCCAGCAGTGCCGGACAGGGTAAGCAGCCCCAGCATTTT. Residues: CASSAGQGKQPQHF.

The rearrangement uses TRBV10-3 and TRBJ2-5, with 12 bases identical to TRBD2. The J call may be faulty, since TRBJ2-7 better matches the DNA end. Germline V lookup: CDR1 ENHRY, CDR2 SYGVKD. This CDR3 contains 14 residues. This CDR3 reads CAVQTSGSSYEQYF. CDR3 nucleotide sequence: TGTGCCGTCCAGACTAGCGGGAGCTCCTACGAGCAGTACTTC.

A word on this clone: One end of the junction fails to match germline, which may point to a read error. The chain carries TRBV7-9 and TRBJ1-5; a possible D gene is TRBD1 (6 bases). The germline V gene has CDR1 SEHNR and CDR2 FQNEAQ (reference sequence). This CDR3 spans 17 amino acids. The CDR3 region is CSSSLGGGGYRNQPQHF. CDR3 nucleotides: TGTTCCAGCAGCTTAGGAGGGGGGGGCTATCGGAATCAGCCCCAGCATTTT.

For this clone: At one of its ends the junction is not consistent with the germline gene, which may arise from a read error. The chain is built from TRBV7-9 and TRBJ2-1; a weak D match, TRBD2 (5 bases). This CDR3 contains 16 residues. The germline V gene encodes CDR1 SEHNR and CDR2 FQNEAQ (reference sequence). CDR3 in amino acids: CSSSLVGLVTYNEQFF. CDR3 bases: TGTTCCAGCAGCTTAGTAGGACTTGTCACCTACAATGAGCAGTTCTTC.

This chain uses TRBV28 with TRBJ2-7; 11 bases are a match to TRBD1. Germline CDR1 MDHEN, CDR2 SYDVKM. Trimming took 10 bases from V and 7 from J; bases not matched to a gene: 12. This CDR3 region has 14 residues. CDR3 region: CATSSGTGGPEQYF. The CDR3 DNA is TGTGCCACTTCATCCGGGACAGGGGGGCCGGAGCAGTACTTC.

The chain couples TRBV6-6 to TRBJ1-3; D ambiguous. The CDR3 is made up of 15 amino acids. The germline V gene encodes CDR1 MNHNY and CDR2 SVGAGI (reference sequence). Between the trimmed V and J ends, which lost 0 bases and 0 bases, there was a span of 6 bases. CDR3 nucleotides: TGTGCCAGCAGTTACTCCCAACTCTCTGGAAACACCATATATTTT. It is translated as CASSYSQLSGNTIYF.

The table lists this clone with a few counts. The CDR3 nucleotides are TGTGCCAGCAGTGGACTGGATCCTAGGGAGCAGTACTTC. Encoded protein: CASSGLDPREQYF. This rearrangement joins TRBV27 to TRBJ2-7, with D perhaps TRBD2 (5 bases). The CDR3 covers 13 residues. CDR1 is MNHEY, CDR2 SMNVEV, per germline (reference sequence). Trimming removed 5 bases at V and 7 bases at J, with 15 bases between.

The V and J genes are TRBV27 and TRBJ2-1; 13 bases fit TRBD2. Germline V gene lookup returns CDR1 MNHEY and CDR2 SMNVEV (reference sequence). This CDR3 spans 16 amino acids. The junction had 6 bases not matched to a gene; V was cut back by 6 bases and J by 4 bases. The DNA of the CDR3 is TGTGCCAGCAGCCCGTCACTAGCGGGAGGGTACAATGAGCAGTTCTTC. It is translated as CASSPSLAGGYNEQFF.

This clone has only one observation. The CDR3 loop reads CASSQAGQGGEQYF. In DNA, the CDR3 is TGTGCCAGCAGCCAAGCAGGACAGGGAGGGGAGCAGTACTTC. The chain has TRBV4-2 and TRBJ2-7; D may be TRBD1 (8 bases). CDR3 length: 14 amino acids. CDR1 and CDR2 (germline): LGHNA, YNFKEQ. The V end was cut by 1 base, the J end by 7 bases, with 14 bases between.

CDR3 coding DNA: TGTGCCAGCACCCAGGGCTACGAAGGAGATACGCAGTATTTT. Residues: CASTQGYEGDTQYF. The gene calls are TRBV7-9 and TRBJ2-3; TRBD1 might be the D (5 bases). With 7 bases removed from V and 5 bases from J, the gap between germline ends came to 16 bases. Germline CDR1 SEHNR, CDR2 FQNEAQ (reference sequence). The CDR3 contains 14 residues. Full variable domain (rest looked up from reference TRBV7-9 and TRBJ2-3): DTGVSQNPRHKITKRGQNVTFRCDPISEHNRLYWYRQTLGQGPEFLTYFQNEAQLEKSRLLSDRFSAERPKGSFSTLEIQRTEQGDSAMYLCASTQGYEGDTQYFGPGTRLTVL.

The CDR3 is CASSPQTGDEKLFF. Written as DNA, the CDR3 is TGTGCCAGCTCACCACAGACAGGAGATGAAAAACTGTTTTTT. The chain couples TRBV18 to TRBJ1-4; TRBD1 might be the D (6 bases). The CDR3 is 14 residues long. The V end was cut by 1 base, the J end by 6 bases, with 9 bases between. Germline V gives CDR1 KGHSH, CDR2 LQKENI.

The chain recombines TRBV6-1 with TRBJ1-2, with D possibly being TRBD1 (6 bases). This CDR3 spans 14 amino acids. Germline loops: CDR1 MNHNS, CDR2 SASEGT. The V gene lost 6 bases and the J gene lost 5 bases, with 16 bases spanning the gap. Here the CDR3 DNA reads TGTGCCAGCAGCGTCCTGGACAGACCTTATGGCTACACCTTC. Its translation: CASSVLDRPYGYTF.

The rearrangement links TRBV14 to TRBJ2-1; no reliable D call. V gave up 0 bases and J gave up 4 bases, with 7 bases separating them. CDR3 length equals 14 residues. The germline V gene encodes CDR1 SGHDN and CDR2 FVKESK. The CDR3 region has the DNA TGTGCCAGCAGCCAAGATCCCTCTTACAATGAGCAGTTCTTC. Its protein is CASSQDPSYNEQFF.

This rearrangement joins TRBV6-5 to TRBJ1-1; unclear D gene. Looked up from germline, CDR1 is MNHEY and CDR2 is SVGAGI. This CDR3 comprises 12 residues. Trimming took off 0 bases at V and 5 bases at J, with 4 bases between the two ends. The CDR3 loop reads CASSYSATEAFF. CDR3 nucleotides: TGTGCCAGCAGTTACTCAGCGACTGAAGCTTTCTTT.

The J gene is TRBJ2-3, the V gene TRBV7-9, with 9 nucleotides matching TRBD2. After removal of 6 bases from V and 6 bases from J, the junction contained 4 bases not matched to a gene. The CDR3 is made up of 13 amino acids. CDR1 and CDR2 from the germline V gene are SEHNR and FQNEAQ (reference sequence). The CDR3 DNA follows: TGTGCCAGCAGGCGGGAGGGCCTTGATACGCAGTATTTT. Encoded protein: CASRREGLDTQYF.

V is TRBV27 and J is TRBJ2-7, with 8 bases fitting TRBD1. V lost 5 bases, J lost 4 bases, and 7 bases stayed unmatched. This CDR3 is 14 amino acids long. Germline V CDR1 and CDR2: MNHEY, SMNVEV (reference sequence). The CDR3 coding sequence is TGTGCCAGCAGTCGGGACAGGCCGCCGTACGAGCAGTACTTC. Its translation is CASSRDRPPYEQYF.